This record looks at one T cell receptor (beta chain) sequence and its context. Its target is not known. With molecular barcodes, quantitative 5'-RACE was used to make the TCR beta libraries. Each CDR3 protein gets one entry after TCRdb re-called the 5' RACE reads with MiXCR. The sample carries about 440,000 distinct CDR3 sequences, roughly 17% recorded once. The sample is drawn from a study of CD8 T cells in ankylosing spondylitis. Findings and caveats of the study: Disease-linked clones displayed a CD8+ phenotype and appeared relatively rarely in peripheral blood. Reportedly, significant enrichment of disease-linked clones occurred in matched ankylosing spondylitis synovial fluid. For ankylosing spondylitis blood, a TCR beta motif of about 8 highly homologous variants appeared characteristic.

With V trimmed by 0 bases and J by 1 base, 5 bases remained unmatched. From germline, CDR1 is DFQATT and CDR2 SNEGSKA (reference sequence). This CDR3 is built from 15 residues. The source of this sequence is a male donor with ankylosing spondylitis. The sequenced material came from blood, either unsorted or a sorted T cell fraction (not recorded which). The rearrangement uses TRBV20-1 and TRBJ2-5; the match to TRBD2 covers 7 bases. The chain's CDR3 is CSARDLAATQETQYF. In DNA, the CDR3 is TGCAGTGCTAGAGACCTAGCGGCCACCCAAGAGACCCAGTACTTC.